This T cell receptor beta chain comes out of a study of control samples from healthy donors and cancer patients. This table comes from immunoSEQ multiplex PCR, and its TCRdb copy is limited to in-frame clones, with some not included. The repertoire holds fewer than 200,000 clones, with 90% as singletons. The germline gives CDR1 SSHAT, CDR2 FNYEAQ (reference sequence). With 5 bases clipped from V and 5 bases from J, the junction kept 6 bases outside the gene matches. The CDR3 has 14 residues. The V gene is TRBV7-7, the J gene TRBJ2-7, with 10 bases aligning to TRBD1. The sequenced material came from blood. This sequence was found in a woman aged 50 to 60 in good health. The CDR3 here is CASSMSGTGDEQYF. As DNA, the CDR3 is TGTGCCAGCAGCATGTCCGGGACAGGGGACGAGCAGTACTTC. Supplemented by reference TRBV7-7 and TRBJ2-7, the full variable domain reads GAGVSQSPRYKVTKRGQDVTLRCDPISSHATLYWYQQALGQGPEFLTYFNYEAQPDKSGLPSDRFSAERPEGSISTLTIQRTEQRDSAMYRCASSMSGTGDEQYFGPGTRLTVT.